Sequencing of this TCR beta chain was carried out in a study of cytomegalovirus exposure and HLA in healthy donors. 13 Jbeta primers and 60 Vbeta primers were used for the PCR. The protocol was immunoSEQ multiplex PCR, while the TCRdb copy is restricted to in-frame clones and leaves out a portion. The sample records fewer than 200,000 clones, 80% being singletons. This clone turned up a few times. The V gene end was trimmed by 4 bases and the J gene end by 5 bases; junction bases not matched to a gene: 15. Per the germline V gene, CDR1 is SGHRS and CDR2 is YFSETQ. The CDR3 covers 17 residues. This chain links TRBV5-1 with TRBJ2-5, with 9 bases identical to TRBD2. The specimen was PBMCs. The sequence derives from a man aged 25 to 40 in good health and CMV-seronegative. DNA of the CDR3: TGCGCCAGCAGCCCTCGGCGTCTAGCGGGGTATGCCGAGACCCAGTACTTC. This gives the protein CASSPRRLAGYAETQYF.